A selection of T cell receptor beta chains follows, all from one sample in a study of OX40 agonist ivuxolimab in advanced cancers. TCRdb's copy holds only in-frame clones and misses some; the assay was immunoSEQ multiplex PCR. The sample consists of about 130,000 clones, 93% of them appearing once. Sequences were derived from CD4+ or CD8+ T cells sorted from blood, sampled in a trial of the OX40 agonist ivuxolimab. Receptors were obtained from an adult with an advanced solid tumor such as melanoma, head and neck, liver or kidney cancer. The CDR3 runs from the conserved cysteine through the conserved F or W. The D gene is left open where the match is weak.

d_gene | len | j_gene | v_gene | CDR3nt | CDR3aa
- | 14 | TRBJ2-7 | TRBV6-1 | TGTGCCAGCAGTCCCACTCAGGGGTCCGGCGAGCAGTACTTC | CASSPTQGSGEQYF
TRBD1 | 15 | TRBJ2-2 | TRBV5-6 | TGTGCCAGCAGCTTGAGGACAGGGGGCTCAGGGGAGCTGTTTTTT | CASSLRTGGSGELFF
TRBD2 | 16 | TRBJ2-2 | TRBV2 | TGTGCCAGCAGTTTAGCGGGAGGAGGGAACACCGGGGAGCTGTTTTTT | CASSLAGGGNTGELFF
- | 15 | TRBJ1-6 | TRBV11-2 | TGTGCCAGCAGCTCCTTTGCTAGCCTACATTCACCCCTCCACTTT | CASSSFASLHSPLHF
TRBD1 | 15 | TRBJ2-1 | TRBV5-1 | TGCGCCAGCAGCACATTCAATCAGGGGGTCCATGAGCAGTTCTTC | CASSTFNQGVHEQFF
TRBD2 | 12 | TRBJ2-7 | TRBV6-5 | TGTGCCAGCAGGGGCCTAGCGGGTGAGCAGTACTTC | CASRGLAGEQYF
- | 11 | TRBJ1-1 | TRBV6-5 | TGTGCCACCAATTTCGGGTCTGAAGCTTTCTTT | CATNFGSEAFF
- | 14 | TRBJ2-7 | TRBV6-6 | TGTGCCAGCAGTTACGGGGGTCCGGGATACGAGCAGTACTTC | CASSYGGPGYEQYF
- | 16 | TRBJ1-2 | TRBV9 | TGTGCCAGCAGCGTAGGTTGGACAGCTCTTATTGGAGGCTACACCTTC | CASSVGWTALIGGYTF
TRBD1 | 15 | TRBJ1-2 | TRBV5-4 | TGTGCCAGCAGCCCGGGGGGACAGGGTTACTATGGCTACACCTTC | CASSPGGQGYYGYTF
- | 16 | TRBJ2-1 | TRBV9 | TGTGCCAGCAGCGTAGACAGGGGACTTTCCTACAATGAGCAGTTCTTC | CASSVDRGLSYNEQFF
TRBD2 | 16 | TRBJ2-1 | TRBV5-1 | TGCGCCAGCAGCTTCTATACTAGCGGGACCCACAATGAGCAGTTCTTC | CASSFYTSGTHNEQFF
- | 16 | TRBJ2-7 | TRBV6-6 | TGTGCCAGCAGTCATCCCGCAGGGCTGGGCTCCTACGAGCAGTACTTC | CASSHPAGLGSYEQYF